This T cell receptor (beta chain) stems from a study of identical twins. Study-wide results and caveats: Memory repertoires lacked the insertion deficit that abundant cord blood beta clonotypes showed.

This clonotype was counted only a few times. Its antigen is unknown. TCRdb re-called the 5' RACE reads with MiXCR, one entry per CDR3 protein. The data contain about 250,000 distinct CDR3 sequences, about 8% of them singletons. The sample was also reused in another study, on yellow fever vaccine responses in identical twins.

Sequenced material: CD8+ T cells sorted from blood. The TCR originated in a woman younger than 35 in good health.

The CDR3 nucleotides read TGCAGTGCCGCTAGCGTTTACTCCTACGAGCAGTACTTC. As protein: CSAASVYSYEQYF. The chain has TRBV20-1 and TRBJ2-7; D perhaps matches TRBD2 (6 bases). V lost 6 bases to trimming and J lost 0 bases, with 12 bases between them. Germline assignment: CDR1 DFQATT and CDR2 SNEGSKA (reference sequence). The length of the CDR3 is 13 residues.